The 5 T cell receptor beta chains reported below all come from one sample, sequenced in a study of blood T cell repertoires in COVID-19. Here immunoSEQ multiplex PCR was the method, and the copy in TCRdb shows in-frame clones only, minus some. The sample yields 100,000 to 150,000 clones, 80% to 85% seen once. The specimen sequenced was peripheral blood. These receptors were taken from a woman under 40 who had recovered from COVID-19.

This clone is a singleton in its sample. The chain is built from TRBV9 and TRBJ2-7; 8 nucleotides align to TRBD2. After removal of 2 bases from V and 5 bases from J, the junction contained 6 bases not matched to a gene. Looked up from germline, CDR1 is SGDLS and CDR2 is YYNGEE. The CDR3 runs 14 residues. The chain's CDR3 is CASSVRERGHEQYF. In DNA form, the CDR3 reads TGTGCCAGCAGCGTTCGCGAGCGGGGGCACGAGCAGTACTTC.

The rearrangement uses TRBV12-3 or TRBV12-4 and TRBJ2-6, with 8 bases fitting TRBD1. The V and J ends lost 10 bases and 2 bases, in that order; junction bases with no gene match: 1. This CDR3 comprises 13 residues. CDR3 residues: CAIQGAGANVLTF. CDR3 nucleotide sequence: TGTGCCATACAGGGGGCTGGGGCCAACGTCCTGACTTTC.

V and J are TRBV9 and TRBJ2-1; 7 bases align to TRBD1. The J segment lost 0 bases and the V segment lost 4 bases, leaving 16 bases of the junction unmatched. CDR3 length equals 19 residues. Germline V lookup: CDR1 SGDLS, CDR2 YYNGEE. The DNA of the CDR3 is TGTGCCAGCAGCTTCAGATGGGGACAGCCAGAAAGCTCCTACAATGAGCAGTTCTTC. Its protein is CASSFRWGQPESSYNEQFF.

This chain's CDR3 is CATREQIAGEGDTQYF. In nucleotides, the CDR3 is TGTGCCACCAGAGAACAAATAGCGGGGGAAGGAGATACGCAGTATTTT. J is TRBJ2-3 and V is TRBV24-1; 9 bases fit TRBD2. Germline-derived CDR1 and CDR2 are KGHDR and SFDVKD. The CDR3 consists of 16 residues. Trimming at V came to 7 bases and at J to 5 bases, leaving 12 bases not matched to a gene.

V usage is TRBV5-1 and J usage is TRBJ2-5; D not resolved. This CDR3 is built from 13 residues. The germline CDR1 and CDR2 sequences are SGHRS and YFSETQ. Deletions cut 3 bases from V and 4 bases from J, with 10 bases between. The CDR3 here is CASSYSPSETQYF. In nucleotides, the CDR3 is TGCGCCAGCAGCTATAGCCCCTCAGAGACCCAGTACTTC.